This T cell receptor (beta chain) derives from a study of beta chain features in type 1 diabetes. The sample holds a few counts of this clone. The antigen is unknown. The entirety of the isolated RNA underwent reverse transcription, so expressed TCRB transcripts were sequenced. TCRdb's table, derived via immunoSEQ multiplex PCR, lists solely in-frame clones and lacks some. The data show about 710,000 clones, over 13% seen once. This CDR3 is 13 amino acids long. Study-level points and caveats: Moderate but significant shortening of TCRB CDR3s was recorded in all four CD4+ subsets from Type 1 diabetes patients.

Donors contributed one heparinised blood draw apiece, averaging roughly 100 mL. The chain is built from TRBV21-1 and TRBJ1-1; TRBD1 is the table's D call and was not checked against the DNA. TRBV21-1 is marked as a pseudogene. Sequenced: naive CD4+ T cells from blood. This clonotype originated in a man aged 18 to 29 with type 1 diabetes. The CDR3 loop reads CASKGFMNTEAFF. CDR3 sequence (DNA): TGTGCCAGCAAGGGGTTCATGAACACTGAAGCTTTCTTT.